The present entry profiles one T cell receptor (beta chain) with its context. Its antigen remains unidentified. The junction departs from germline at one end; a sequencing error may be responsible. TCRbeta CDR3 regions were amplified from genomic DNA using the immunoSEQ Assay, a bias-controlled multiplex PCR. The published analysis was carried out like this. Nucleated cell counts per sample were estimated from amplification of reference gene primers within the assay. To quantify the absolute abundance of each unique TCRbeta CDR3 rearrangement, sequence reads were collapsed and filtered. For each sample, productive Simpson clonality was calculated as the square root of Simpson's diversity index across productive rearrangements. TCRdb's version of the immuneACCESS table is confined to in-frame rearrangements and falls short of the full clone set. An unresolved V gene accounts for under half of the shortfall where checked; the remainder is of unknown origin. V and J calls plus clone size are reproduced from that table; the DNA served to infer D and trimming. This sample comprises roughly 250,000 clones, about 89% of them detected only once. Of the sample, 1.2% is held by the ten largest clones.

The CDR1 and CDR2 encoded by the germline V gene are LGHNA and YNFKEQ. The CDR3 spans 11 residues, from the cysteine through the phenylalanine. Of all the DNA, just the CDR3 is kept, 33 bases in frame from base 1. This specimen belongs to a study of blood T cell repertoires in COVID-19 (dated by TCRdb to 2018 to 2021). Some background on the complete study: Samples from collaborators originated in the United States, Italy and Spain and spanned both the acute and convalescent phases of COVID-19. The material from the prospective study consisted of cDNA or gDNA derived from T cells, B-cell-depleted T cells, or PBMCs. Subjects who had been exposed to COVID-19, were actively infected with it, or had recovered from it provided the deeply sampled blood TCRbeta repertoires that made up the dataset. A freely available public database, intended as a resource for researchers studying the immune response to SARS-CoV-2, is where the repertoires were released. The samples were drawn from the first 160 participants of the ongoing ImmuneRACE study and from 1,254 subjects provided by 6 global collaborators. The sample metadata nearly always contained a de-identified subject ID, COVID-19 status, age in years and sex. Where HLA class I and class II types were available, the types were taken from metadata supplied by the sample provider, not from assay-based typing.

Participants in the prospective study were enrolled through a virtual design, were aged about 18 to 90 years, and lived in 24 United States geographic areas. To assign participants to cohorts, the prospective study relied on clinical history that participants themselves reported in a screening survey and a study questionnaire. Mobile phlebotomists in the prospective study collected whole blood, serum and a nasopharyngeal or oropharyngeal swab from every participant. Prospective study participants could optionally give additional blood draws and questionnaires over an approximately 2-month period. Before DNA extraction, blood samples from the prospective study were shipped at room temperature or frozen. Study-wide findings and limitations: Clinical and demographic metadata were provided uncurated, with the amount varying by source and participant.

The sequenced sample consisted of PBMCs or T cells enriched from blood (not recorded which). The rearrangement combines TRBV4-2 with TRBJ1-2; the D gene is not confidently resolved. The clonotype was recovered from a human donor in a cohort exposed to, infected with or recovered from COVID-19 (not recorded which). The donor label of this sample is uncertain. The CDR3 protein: CASSQDRDWLF. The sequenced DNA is TGTGCCAGCAGCCAAGATCGGGATTGGCTCTTC.